The present T cell receptor beta chain was sequenced within a study of T cells in Graves' hyperthyroidism and ophthalmopathy. This clonotype was recorded many times. Researchers amplified the TCR beta CDR3 regions from RNA transcripts. RT-PCR in the first round (using the HTBI primer set) targeted the TCR CDR3. TCRdb re-called the multiplex PCR reads with MiXCR, one entry per CDR3 protein. The repertoire holds roughly 160,000 distinct CDR3 sequences, 8% to 9.5% seen once, with approximately 20% in the top ten. V was pared by 6 bases and J by 2 bases, with 8 bases of the junction left unmatched. This CDR3 is built from 14 residues. The V gene's germline CDR1 is DFQATT and CDR2 SNEGSKA (reference sequence).

The specimen sequenced was blood. The TCR comes from a woman in her late teens or twenties with Graves' hyperthyroidism that later progressed to Graves' ophthalmopathy. This chain links TRBV20-1 with TRBJ1-1; 8 positions match TRBD1. The CDR3 sequence: CSALDRVRNTEAFF. As DNA, the CDR3 is TGCAGTGCACTGGACAGGGTGAGAAACACTGAAGCTTTCTTT.